The T cell receptor beta chain under discussion was sequenced for a study of control samples from healthy donors and cancer patients. The germline V gene has CDR1 KGHDR and CDR2 SFDVKD. This CDR3 comprises 15 residues. Between the trimmed V and J ends, which lost 4 bases and 1 base, there was a span of 12 bases. The repertoire was sequenced with immunoSEQ multiplex PCR; TCRdb's copy has only in-frame clones and lacks some. This table has approximately 100,000 clones, around 90% appearing once. This clone was counted between two and nine times. The J gene is TRBJ2-5, the V gene TRBV24-1, with unresolved D. This clonotype was obtained from a human donor in good health. The donor label of this sample is uncertain. The specimen sequenced was blood. The CDR3 DNA follows: TGTGCCACCAGTGACCCTGGGCCTGGCCAAGAGACCCAGTACTTC. Its protein product is CATSDPGPGQETQYF.